The sequence of this T cell receptor (beta chain) was determined in a study of T cells in Graves' hyperthyroidism and ophthalmopathy. Overall study context: Peripheral blood samples were taken at initial diagnosis, prior to any treatment.

Amplified TCR beta CDR3 regions came from RNA transcripts. The HTBI primer set drove a first-round RT-PCR of the TCR CDR3. TCRdb passed the multiplex PCR reads through MiXCR, listing each CDR3 protein once. The repertoire holds 250,000 to 300,000 distinct CDR3 sequences, with 13% as singletons. In this sample, this clonotype turned up many times. These patients, aged 18 to 65, had recently diagnosed hyperthyroidism lasting under 2 months. Clinical symptoms, serum thyroxine, TRAb, thyroid ultrasound and orbital computed tomography established diagnosis. Fresh peripheral blood, 9.5 to 10 ml of it, supplied the PBMCs. This CDR3 comprises 15 residues. Germline assignment: CDR1 MGHRA and CDR2 YSYEKL. V gave up 0 bases and J gave up 4 bases, with 13 bases separating them.

Sequencing used blood. The gene calls are TRBV4-1 and TRBJ2-7, with TRBD1 as a possible D gene (8 bases). The source is a woman between 25 and 40 years old with Graves' hyperthyroidism that later progressed to Graves' ophthalmopathy. CDR3 protein: CASSQEQGEGYEQYF. The CDR3 bases are TGCGCCAGCAGCCAAGAACAGGGGGAGGGTTACGAGCAGTACTTC.